These 30 T cell receptor beta chains were sequenced from one sample in a study of blood T cell repertoires in COVID-19. Profiled with immunoSEQ multiplex PCR; TCRdb holds only in-frame clones, not every one. This sample carries about 160,000 clones, roughly 85% of them seen once, and the ten largest clones take roughly 20%. Sequencing input: PBMCs or T cells enriched from blood (not recorded which). The source is a man aged 55 to 70 who had recovered from COVID-19.

The chain uses TRBV7-3 and TRBJ2-1, with 8 bases lining up with TRBD2. The germline V gene encodes CDR1 SGHTA and CDR2 FQGTGA. V lost 5 bases and J lost 4; bases outside the gene matches: 16. The CDR3 contains 18 residues. The CDR3: CASSPRGLAGQPYNEQFF. The CDR3 region has the DNA TGTGCCAGCAGCCCTCGCGGGTTAGCGGGACAACCTTACAATGAGCAGTTCTTC.

This chain joins TRBV9 and TRBJ1-6; D is possibly TRBD1 (5 bases). CDR3 length: 16 residues. Germline CDR1 is SGDLS and CDR2 is YYNGEE. V was shortened by 0 bases and J by 1 base, with 8 bases between the two germline ends. The CDR3 DNA reads TGTGCCAGCAGCGTAGAAGCAGGGTCCTATAATTCACCCCTCCACTTT. Residues: CASSVEAGSYNSPLHF.

The chain has TRBV7-9 and TRBJ2-5, with 7 positions matching TRBD2. The CDR3 totals 14 residues. The germline V gene encodes CDR1 SEHNR and CDR2 FQNEAQ (reference sequence). The J segment lost 10 bases and the V segment lost 4 bases, leaving 12 bases of the junction unmatched. In DNA form, the CDR3 reads TGTGCCAGCAGCTACCTTTCATCCCGGGGGGACCAGTACTTC. This gives the protein CASSYLSSRGDQYF. Supplemented by reference TRBV7-9 and TRBJ2-5, the full variable domain reads DTGVSQNPRHKITKRGQNVTFRCDPISEHNRLYWYRQTLGQGPEFLTYFQNEAQLEKSRLLSDRFSAERPKGSFSTLEIQRTEQGDSAMYLCASSYLSSRGDQYFGPGTRLLVL.

This clone was detected once. The chain is built from TRBV28 and TRBJ2-1; weak D call: TRBD2 (7 bases). Trimming removed 8 bases at V and 4 bases at J, with 18 bases between. Germline CDR1 MDHEN, CDR2 SYDVKM. The CDR3 totals 15 residues. Written as DNA, the CDR3 is TGTGCCAGCGGGGGGGCCGTCAGGCCATACAATGAGCAGTTCTTC. Translation: CASGGAVRPYNEQFF.

The chain uses TRBV28 and TRBJ2-7, with 9 positions matching TRBD2. Germline CDR1 and CDR2: MDHEN and SYDVKM. The CDR3 spans 14 residues. Germline trimming cut 2 bases from V and 2 bases from J; bases unmatched to any gene: 1. This CDR3 is CASSLSGGTYEQYF. CDR3 sequence (DNA): TGTGCCAGCAGTTTAAGCGGGGGGACCTACGAGCAGTACTTC.

V gene TRBV24-1 combines with J gene TRBJ2-3; maybe TRBD2 (5 bases). The CDR3 loop spans 13 amino acids. Trimming took 1 base from V and 6 from J, leaving 7 bases between them. CDR1 and CDR2 from the germline V gene are KGHDR and SFDVKD. DNA for the CDR3: TGTGCCACCAGTGATTTAACGGGGGATACGCAGTATTTT. This codes for CATSDLTGDTQYF.

The V call is TRBV7-7, the J call TRBJ2-5; 8 bases map to TRBD1. CDR3 length: 15 residues. The V gene end was trimmed by 5 bases and the J gene end by 0 bases; junction bases not matched to a gene: 5. CDR1 is SSHAT and CDR2 is FNYEAQ in the germline V gene (reference sequence). In nucleotides, the CDR3 is TGTGCCAGCAGCCCGTGGACAGGGAACCAAGAGACCCAGTACTTC. It encodes CASSPWTGNQETQYF.

The genes are TRBV4-2 and TRBJ2-4; 8 positions match TRBD1. Germline CDR1 reads LGHNA; CDR2 reads YNFKEQ. V was pared by 4 bases and J by 1 base, with 6 bases of the junction left unmatched. The CDR3 consists of 16 residues. CDR3 sequence: CASSPSTGVAKNIQYF. The CDR3 nucleotides are TGTGCCAGCAGCCCCTCGACAGGGGTGGCCAAAAACATTCAGTACTTC.

J is TRBJ1-4 and V is TRBV29-1; possible D gene TRBD1, 6 bases. Trimming pared 7 bases from V and 8 bases from J, leaving 14 bases between. Per germline, CDR1 SQVTM and CDR2 ANQGSEA. This CDR3 spans 12 amino acids. The CDR3 here is CSAEQGGEKLFF. The CDR3 bases are TGCAGCGCAGAACAGGGTGGGGAAAAACTGTTTTTT.

The chain carries TRBV30 and TRBJ1-1; 7 bases are a match to TRBD1. Germline lookup yields CDR1 GTSNPN and CDR2 SVGIG (reference sequence). The CDR3 contains 13 residues. V shed 1 base, J shed 2 bases, and the junction held 1 base outside the gene matches. The DNA for the CDR3 is TGTGCCTGGAGTGGACAGGGAAACACTGAAGCTTTCTTT. Its protein is CAWSGQGNTEAFF.

This clone was detected once. This chain joins TRBV13 and TRBJ2-3; D is unclear. Trimming shortened V by 3 bases and J by 6 bases, and 4 bases separated the two germline ends. Per the germline V gene, CDR1 is PRHDT and CDR2 is FYEKMQ (reference sequence). This CDR3 spans 11 amino acids. CDR3 loop: CASSFGDTQYF. For the CDR3, the DNA is TGTGCCAGCAGCTTCGGGGATACGCAGTATTTT.

This chain connects TRBV5-1 to TRBJ1-1; perhaps TRBD1 as D (6 bases). This CDR3 region has 15 residues. CDR1 and CDR2 from the germline V gene are SGHRS and YFSETQ. Trimming took off 4 bases at V and 0 bases at J, with 13 bases between the two ends. The DNA of the CDR3 is TGCGCCAGCAGCCGGGCGCAGGGGCTGAACACTGAAGCTTTCTTT. Its translation: CASSRAQGLNTEAFF. Variable domain in full (rest from reference TRBV5-1 and TRBJ1-1): KAGVTQTPRYLIKTRGQQVTLSCSPISGHRSVSWYQQTPGQGLQFLFEYFSETQRNKGNFPGRFSGRQFSNSRSEMNVSTLELGDSALYLCASSRAQGLNTEAFFGQGTRLTVV.

This clone has a single count. The chain employs TRBV6-4 and TRBJ2-1; tentatively, D is TRBD2 (6 bases). V gave up 2 bases and J gave up 2 bases, with 10 bases separating them. In germline, CDR1 is MRHNA, CDR2 SNTAGT. CDR3 length: 15 residues. The CDR3 DNA is TGTGCCAGCAGTGACAGTAGCGGACCCTACAATGAGCAGTTCTTC. It specifies CASSDSSGPYNEQFF.

The chain joins TRBV27 to TRBJ2-1; 7 nucleotides agree with TRBD1. CDR3 length: 15 residues. V lost 8 bases, J lost 0 bases, and 7 bases stayed unmatched. From germline, CDR1 is MNHEY and CDR2 SMNVEV (reference sequence). The CDR3: CASATGASSYNEQFF. The CDR3 coding sequence is TGTGCCAGCGCCACAGGGGCTAGCTCCTACAATGAGCAGTTCTTC.

This chain uses TRBV5-6 with TRBJ1-2, with 9 positions matching TRBD1. The V and J ends lost 4 bases and 1 base, in that order; junction bases with no gene match: 5. The CDR3 loop spans 15 amino acids. Germline CDR1 and CDR2: SGHDT and YYEEEE. The CDR3 reads CASSRTGGGNYGYTF. CDR3 DNA sequence: TGTGCCAGCAGCCGCACAGGGGGCGGTAACTATGGCTACACCTTC.

The CDR3 reads CASSFGGMRGFNTEAFF. The CDR3 nucleotides read TGTGCCAGCAGCTTCGGCGGGATGCGGGGCTTTAACACTGAAGCTTTCTTT. The rearrangement links TRBV7-9 to TRBJ1-1, with TRBD1 as a possible D gene (5 bases). CDR3 length equals 17 residues. V lost 3 bases and J 2 bases, leaving 19 bases between the germline ends. Germline loops: CDR1 SEHNR, CDR2 FQNEAQ (reference sequence).

This rearrangement joins TRBV5-1 to TRBJ1-2; 9 bases align to TRBD1. V lost 7 bases to trimming and J lost 2 bases; unmatched junction nucleotides: 9. This CDR3 spans 15 amino acids. Germline lookup yields CDR1 SGHRS and CDR2 YFSETQ. The CDR3 region is CASRPPDRGNYGYTF. In DNA, the CDR3 is TGCGCCAGCCGCCCTCCCGACAGGGGGAACTATGGCTACACCTTC.

The chain has TRBV5-1 and TRBJ2-7; perhaps TRBD2 as D (5 bases). The ends were cut back, 6 bases at V and 1 base at J, with 14 bases in the middle. The CDR3 is made up of 14 amino acids. Germline CDR1 SGHRS, CDR2 YFSETQ. CDR3 protein: CASTPLGESYEQYF. CDR3 DNA: TGCGCCAGCACCCCACTGGGAGAGTCCTACGAGCAGTACTTC. The whole variable domain, filled in from reference TRBV5-1 and TRBJ2-7, reads KAGVTQTPRYLIKTRGQQVTLSCSPISGHRSVSWYQQTPGQGLQFLFEYFSETQRNKGNFPGRFSGRQFSNSRSEMNVSTLELGDSALYLCASTPLGESYEQYFGPGTRLTVT.

The chain has TRBV27 and TRBJ1-2; 9 bases map to TRBD1. The V gene end was trimmed by 6 bases and the J gene end by 4 bases; junction bases not matched to a gene: 6. CDR3 size: 14 residues. Germline-derived CDR1 and CDR2 are MNHEY and SMNVEV (reference sequence). In nucleotides, the CDR3 is TGTGCCAGCAGCCCGACAGGGGGAGCCTATGGCTACACCTTC. It yields the protein CASSPTGGAYGYTF.

This clone occurred a few times. This chain connects TRBV13 to TRBJ1-5; weak D call: TRBD1 (6 bases). V shed 5 bases and J shed 1 base, with 21 bases lying between them. In germline, CDR1 is PRHDT, CDR2 FYEKMQ (reference sequence). This CDR3 has 18 residues. The CDR3 nucleotides are TGTGCCAGCAGCCGCTCTCGACAGGTCGGATCGAGCAATCAGCCCCAGCATTTT. It encodes CASSRSRQVGSSNQPQHF.

V usage is TRBV5-7 and J usage is TRBJ2-1; 10 bases align to TRBD2. TRBV5-7 is recorded as an ORF, its role being uncertain. The J segment lost 5 bases and the V segment lost 1 base, leaving 3 bases of the junction unmatched. The CDR3 has 15 amino acids. DNA of the CDR3: TGTGCCAGCAGCTTGACTAGCGGGGTACACAATGAGCAGTTCTTC. This translates into CASSLTSGVHNEQFF.

V and J are TRBV6-4 and TRBJ2-7, with unresolved D. V lost 0 bases and J 7 bases, leaving 10 bases between the germline ends. This CDR3 region has 13 residues. Germline CDR1 MRHNA, CDR2 SNTAGT. DNA of the CDR3: TGTGCCAGCAGTGACTCAATAATTAGTGAGCAGTACTTC. This sequence encodes CASSDSIISEQYF.

This chain connects TRBV4-1 to TRBJ1-1, with TRBD1 matching over 10 bases. Germline CDR1 reads MGHRA; CDR2 reads YSYEKL. The trim removed 0 bases at V and 10 bases at J, leaving 5 bases unmatched. The CDR3 runs 14 residues. The CDR3 is CASSQEGQGSVAFF. DNA for the CDR3: TGCGCCAGCAGCCAAGAGGGACAGGGGTCGGTAGCTTTCTTT.

This clone was detected a few times. J is TRBJ2-3 and V is TRBV4-2; TRBD2 agrees at 14 bases. The CDR3 extends over 18 amino acids. Germline CDR1 reads LGHNA; CDR2 reads YNFKEQ. The V gene end was trimmed by 1 base and the J gene end by 4 bases; junction bases not matched to a gene: 7. This CDR3 reads CASSQVLPGLAGADTQYF. The CDR3 DNA reads TGTGCCAGCAGCCAAGTCCTTCCGGGACTAGCGGGAGCAGATACGCAGTATTTT.

The CDR3 nucleotides are TGTGCCAGCAGCTTACAAAGACAGGTAAATGAGCAGTTCTTC. This gives the protein CASSLQRQVNEQFF. The V gene is TRBV11-2, the J gene TRBJ2-1, with a tentative D call TRBD1 (6 bases). The CDR3 loop spans 14 amino acids. CDR1 SGHAT and CDR2 FQNNGV come from the germline V gene. V was cut by 2 bases and J by 7 bases, with 12 bases left in between.

Only one count was recorded for this clone. Other DNA sequences in the same sample also yield this CDR3. This sequence joins TRBV3-1 (or the pseudogene TRBV3-2) and TRBJ1-1; D not resolved. Germline V gene data show CDR1 as LGHDT and CDR2 as YNNKEL (reference sequence). Deletions cut 1 base from V and 5 bases from J, with 8 bases between. The CDR3 spans 13 residues. The CDR3 nucleotides read TGTGCCAGCAGCCAAGTGAGAGGGACTGAAGCTTTCTTT. Its protein product is CASSQVRGTEAFF.

This rearrangement joins TRBV6-5 to TRBJ1-3, with D tentatively TRBD1 (6 bases). CDR1 MNHEY and CDR2 SVGAGI come from the germline V gene. Trimming took off 5 bases at V and 2 bases at J, with 10 bases between the two ends. The CDR3 runs 14 residues. CDR3 amino acids: CASSTGIPGNTIYF. In DNA form, the CDR3 reads TGTGCCAGCAGTACAGGGATCCCTGGAAACACCATATATTTT.

V and J are TRBV4-2 and TRBJ2-5; TRBD2 agrees at 8 bases. The CDR3 covers 16 residues. CDR1 and CDR2 (germline): LGHNA, YNFKEQ. J was trimmed by 2 bases and V by 0 bases; bases with no gene match: 5. Written as DNA, the CDR3 is TGTGCCAGCAGCCAAGATCACCGGGAGGGGCAAGAGACCCAGTACTTC. Translation: CASSQDHREGQETQYF.

The CDR3 region is CASSPGQLYGYTF. As DNA, the CDR3 is TGTGCCAGCAGCCCGGGACAGCTATATGGCTACACCTTC. V and J are TRBV6-6 and TRBJ1-2; 7 bases match TRBD1. This CDR3 spans 13 amino acids. The trim removed 6 bases at V and 5 bases at J, leaving 6 bases unmatched. Germline lookup yields CDR1 MNHNY and CDR2 SVGAGI (reference sequence).

The V gene is TRBV10-3, the J gene TRBJ1-5; D not resolved. The CDR3 has 14 amino acids. The V and J ends lost 5 bases and 1 base respectively, with 9 bases between them. Germline V gene sequence: CDR1 ENHRY, CDR2 SYGVKD. CDR3 region: CAISRGLSNQPQHF. CDR3 DNA sequence: TGTGCCATCAGTAGAGGACTCAGCAATCAGCCCCAGCATTTT.